This passage covers 17 T cell receptor beta chains from one sample sequenced in a study of cytomegalovirus exposure and HLA in healthy donors. The PCR made use of 60 Vbeta and 13 Jbeta primers. TCRdb keeps only in-frame clones here, not all; method: immunoSEQ multiplex PCR. The sample holds roughly 120,000 clones, about 81% seen once. Sample: PBMCs. These receptors were collected from a woman aged 25 to 39 in good health and CMV-seronegative.

In its sample, this clone was seen once. This chain connects TRBV30 to TRBJ1-5, with TRBD1 as a possible D gene (5 bases). Germline V CDR1 and CDR2: GTSNPN, SVGIG (reference sequence). Trimming took 1 base from V and 4 from J, leaving 8 bases between them. The CDR3 length is 13 residues. The CDR3, as DNA: TGTGCCTGGAGTGCACAGGTGAATCAGCCCCAGCATTTT. It yields the protein CAWSAQVNQPQHF.

The chain links TRBV11-3 to TRBJ2-1; D perhaps matches TRBD1 (6 bases). The CDR3 sequence is 15 residues long. From germline, CDR1 is SGHNT and CDR2 YENEEA. The V and J ends lost 5 bases and 3 bases respectively, with 14 bases between them. As DNA, the CDR3 is TGTGCCAGCAGCCCTTCGGGACACCACTACAATGAGCAGTTCTTC. It is translated as CASSPSGHHYNEQFF.

The CDR3 coding sequence is TGTGCCTGGAGGTCCGGCCCTGGAGGGGGCTACACCTTC. Translated: CAWRSGPGGGYTF. V usage is TRBV30 and J usage is TRBJ1-2, with unresolved D. The germline V gene has CDR1 GTSNPN and CDR2 SVGIG (reference sequence). This CDR3 spans 13 amino acids. V gave up 3 bases and J gave up 8 bases, with 16 bases separating them.

This clone was observed a few times. The chain uses TRBV11-3 and TRBJ1-1, with a weak D call TRBD1 (5 bases). V was clipped by 5 bases and J by 3 bases, with 13 bases between them. This CDR3 has 14 amino acids. Germline CDR1 and CDR2: SGHNT and YENEEA. The CDR3 nucleotides read TGTGCCAGCAGCAGACGGCGGGGGGACACTGAAGCTTTCTTT. Protein sequence: CASSRRRGDTEAFF.

The rearrangement uses TRBV25-1 and TRBJ2-5; 9 bases are shared with TRBD1. The J call may be in error: the DNA end matches TRBJ2-7 better. The germline V gene encodes CDR1 MGHDK and CDR2 SYGVNS. The CDR3 sequence is 13 residues long. The CDR3 DNA is TGTGCCAGCAGTACGACAGGGGGCTACGAGCAGTACTTC. It translates to CASSTTGGYEQYF.

In this sample, this clone turned up a few times. The V call is TRBV2, the J call TRBJ2-1; possibly TRBD2 for D (5 bases). The CDR3 totals 13 residues. V lost 5 bases to trimming and J lost 3 bases, with 8 bases between them. Germline assignment: CDR1 SNHLY and CDR2 FYNNEI. The CDR3 protein is CASSLRGYNEQFF. The CDR3 nucleotides are TGTGCCAGCAGTCTCCGGGGCTACAATGAGCAGTTCTTC.

The chain links TRBV5-1 to TRBJ2-2; D is perhaps TRBD1 (6 bases). V was pared by 0 bases and J by 2 bases, with 8 bases between. CDR1 and CDR2 from the germline V gene are SGHRS and YFSETQ. CDR3 length: 15 amino acids. CDR3 in amino acids: CASSLGQVNTGELFF. The CDR3 bases are TGCGCCAGCAGCTTGGGACAGGTCAACACCGGGGAGCTGTTTTTT. The full variable domain, its missing parts supplied by reference TRBV5-1 and TRBJ2-2, is KAGVTQTPRYLIKTRGQQVTLSCSPISGHRSVSWYQQTPGQGLQFLFEYFSETQRNKGNFPGRFSGRQFSNSRSEMNVSTLELGDSALYLCASSLGQVNTGELFFGEGSRLTVL.

The chain is built from TRBV5-1 and TRBJ2-5; D perhaps matches TRBD2 (6 bases). CDR1 and CDR2 from the germline V gene are SGHRS and YFSETQ. There are 14 residues in the CDR3. With 0 bases removed from V and 3 bases from J, the gap between germline ends came to 9 bases. The CDR3 region has the DNA TGCGCCAGCAGCTTGGGACTAGGGGAAGAGACCCAGTACTTC. It specifies CASSLGLGEETQYF. Based on the CDR3 plus reference TRBV5-1 and TRBJ2-5, the full variable domain is KAGVTQTPRYLIKTRGQQVTLSCSPISGHRSVSWYQQTPGQGLQFLFEYFSETQRNKGNFPGRFSGRQFSNSRSEMNVSTLELGDSALYLCASSLGLGEETQYFGPGTRLLVL.

The chain combines TRBV29-1 with TRBJ1-4, with 7 nucleotides matching TRBD1. CDR1 and CDR2 from the germline V gene are SQVTM and ANQGSEA. The J segment lost 5 bases and the V segment lost 6 bases, leaving 6 bases of the junction unmatched. The CDR3 length is 13 residues. The CDR3 DNA follows: TGCAGCGTGGGCGGGACAGCAAATGAAAAACTGTTTTTT. Amino acids: CSVGGTANEKLFF.

This chain links TRBV2 with TRBJ1-1; 10 bases fit TRBD1. Germline V gene lookup returns CDR1 SNHLY and CDR2 FYNNEI. The CDR3 is 15 residues long. The V gene end was trimmed by 5 bases and the J gene end by 4 bases; junction bases not matched to a gene: 7. CDR3 in DNA: TGTGCCAGCAGTCCCCGACAGGGGGCGAGCACTGAAGCTTTCTTT. Its translation is CASSPRQGASTEAFF.

The chain is built from TRBV7-2 and TRBJ2-3; weak D call: TRBD2 (7 bases). Trimming cost V 1 base and J 0 bases, with 14 bases left between them. CDR3 size: 17 residues. From germline, CDR1 is SGHTA and CDR2 FQGNSA. The DNA for the CDR3 is TGTGCCAGCAGCTTAGAGGGGGGGTGGCGTAGCACAGATACGCAGTATTTT. It yields the protein CASSLEGGWRSTDTQYF.

For the CDR3, the DNA is TGTGCCAGCAGCTTTCCTACCCCAGGGTATAATGAGCAGTTCTTC. Amino acid sequence: CASSFPTPGYNEQFF. The chain carries TRBV13 and TRBJ2-1, with D maybe TRBD1 (5 bases). Germline assignment: CDR1 PRHDT and CDR2 FYEKMQ (reference sequence). This CDR3 has 15 amino acids. Between the trimmed V and J ends, which lost 3 bases and 7 bases, there was a span of 16 bases.

The chain combines TRBV7-2 with TRBJ1-2; TRBD1 matches at 7 bases. J gave up 4 bases and V 4 bases, and 6 bases lay outside the gene matches. This CDR3 contains 14 residues. CDR1 and CDR2 from the germline V gene are SGHTA and FQGNSA. DNA for the CDR3: TGTGCCAGCAGCTCAACAGGGGTTGGCTATGGCTACACCTTC. Protein product: CASSSTGVGYGYTF.

The CDR3 protein is CASSVVAGHFYGYTF. CDR3 nucleotides: TGTGCCAGCAGCGTAGTAGCGGGACATTTCTATGGCTACACCTTC. This chain uses TRBV9 with TRBJ1-2; maybe TRBD1 (6 bases). V gave up 0 bases and J gave up 4 bases, with 13 bases separating them. The CDR3 consists of 15 residues. Germline CDR1 reads SGDLS; CDR2 reads YYNGEE.

This chain uses TRBV7-3 with TRBJ2-5; D not certain. The CDR3 is 15 residues long. V was trimmed by 2 bases and J by 5 bases, leaving 15 bases between them. Per the germline V gene, CDR1 is SGHTA and CDR2 is FQGTGA. The chain's CDR3 is CASSLLGAERETQYF. DNA of the CDR3: TGTGCCAGCAGCTTATTAGGCGCCGAGAGGGAGACCCAGTACTTC.

This rearrangement joins TRBV15 to TRBJ1-1; TRBD1 agrees at 7 bases. The germline V gene encodes CDR1 LNHNV and CDR2 YYDKDF (reference sequence). The V segment lost 5 bases and the J segment 0 bases; nucleotides outside the gene matches: 3. The CDR3 loop spans 14 amino acids. The CDR3 reads CATSGGQMNTEAFF. The CDR3 DNA follows: TGTGCCACCAGCGGGGGACAGATGAACACTGAAGCTTTCTTT.

The chain links TRBV9 to TRBJ2-1, with D maybe TRBD2 (6 bases). The V gene's germline CDR1 is SGDLS and CDR2 YYNGEE. The CDR3 runs to 17 residues. The V end lost 0 bases, the J end lost 0 bases, and 13 bases lay between the germline ends. CDR3 DNA sequence: TGTGCCAGCAGCGTAGGGCTAGCGCGTAGCTCCTACAATGAGCAGTTCTTC. Amino acid sequence: CASSVGLARSSYNEQFF.